This T cell receptor beta chain was profiled in a study of blood T cell repertoires in COVID-19. Study background: T cells, B-cell-depleted T cells, or PBMCs supplied cDNA or gDNA.

Trimming took 7 bases from V and 4 from J, leaving 14 bases between them. CDR1 MNHEY and CDR2 SVGAGI come from the germline V gene. The CDR3 has 14 residues. Source study methods: Scientists estimated how many nucleated cells there were by amplifying reference gene primers. Generated by immunoSEQ multiplex PCR, the TCRdb table keeps only in-frame clones and is missing some. V and J calls and clone size are as listed in that table; D and trimming were resolved from the DNA. The data contain approximately 300,000 clones, roughly 90% of them seen just once; the ten biggest clones take up about 4.2%. This clone has only one observation.

Sequencing was performed on peripheral blood. The receptor was isolated from a man in his forties with acute or convalescent COVID-19. The V and J genes are TRBV6-5 and TRBJ2-1, with a possible D match to TRBD1 (5 bases). The CDR3 nucleotides are TGTGCCAGCACCCATATAGGGGATTACAATGAGCAGTTCTTC. As protein: CASTHIGDYNEQFF.